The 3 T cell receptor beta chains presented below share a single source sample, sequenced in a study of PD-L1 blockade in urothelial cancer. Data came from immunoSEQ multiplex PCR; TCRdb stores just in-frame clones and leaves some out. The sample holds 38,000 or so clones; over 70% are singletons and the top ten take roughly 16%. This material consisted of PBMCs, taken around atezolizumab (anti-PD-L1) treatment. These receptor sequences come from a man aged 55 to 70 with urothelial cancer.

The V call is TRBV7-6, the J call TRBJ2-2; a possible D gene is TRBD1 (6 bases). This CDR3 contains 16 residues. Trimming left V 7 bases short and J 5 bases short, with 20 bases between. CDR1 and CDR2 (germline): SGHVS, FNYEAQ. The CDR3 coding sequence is TGTGCCAGCACCCCCCAACCGGGCCAGGGGACCGGGGAGCTGTTTTTT. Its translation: CASTPQPGQGTGELFF.

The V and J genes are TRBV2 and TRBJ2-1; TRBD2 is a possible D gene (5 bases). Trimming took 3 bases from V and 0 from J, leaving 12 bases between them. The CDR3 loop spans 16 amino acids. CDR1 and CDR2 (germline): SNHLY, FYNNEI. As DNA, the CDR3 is TGTGCCAGCAGTGAGGAGGTGGACCCCTCCTACAATGAGCAGTTCTTC. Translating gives CASSEEVDPSYNEQFF.

This CDR3 is CASRPGLAGGTDTGELFF. CDR3 bases: TGTGCCAGCAGGCCGGGACTAGCGGGAGGGACGGACACCGGGGAGCTGTTTTTT. The V and J genes are TRBV7-6 and TRBJ2-2; TRBD2 matches 16 bases. Germline CDR1 is SGHVS and CDR2 is FNYEAQ. The CDR3 covers 18 residues. V lost 6 bases to trimming and J lost 3 bases; unmatched junction nucleotides: 7.